A single sample is the source of the 26 T cell receptor beta chains below, sequenced in a study of graft-versus-host responses after intestinal transplantation. Method: immunoSEQ multiplex PCR; TCRdb's copy keeps in-frame clones and lacks some. The top ten hold about 2.2% of the sample, which has over 9,500 clones, approximately 94% seen once. The sequences come from PBMCs, collected 8 days after intestinal transplant. These receptor sequences come from a human patient who received an intestinal transplant, so some T cells may come from the graft donor.

CDR3 DNA sequence: TGTGCCAGCAGCAGAGACAACTACAATGAGCAGTTCTTC. Translation: CASSRDNYNEQFF. V and J are TRBV28 and TRBJ2-1, with no clear D. The V end lost 6 bases, the J end lost 3 bases, and 9 bases lay between the germline ends. CDR1 and CDR2 (germline): MDHEN, SYDVKM. The CDR3 length is 13 residues. Full variable domain (remainder filled in from reference TRBV28 and TRBJ2-1): DVKVTQSSRYLVKRTGEKVFLECVQDMDHENMFWYRQDPGLGLRLIYFSYDVKMKEKGDIPEGYSVSREKKERFSLILESASTNQTSMYLCASSRDNYNEQFFGPGTRLTVL.

J is TRBJ2-1 and V is TRBV14, with 14 bases matching TRBD2. Trimming at V came to 3 bases and at J to 0 bases, leaving 10 bases not matched to a gene. Germline V gene data show CDR1 as SGHDN and CDR2 as FVKESK. The CDR3 spans 20 residues. CDR3 protein: CASSHLGLAGGRDSYNEQFF. The CDR3 DNA reads TGTGCCAGCAGCCACCTCGGACTAGCGGGAGGCCGGGACTCCTACAATGAGCAGTTCTTC. The complete variable domain, with remaining parts taken from reference TRBV14 and TRBJ2-1, reads EAGVTQFPSHSVIEKGQTVTLRCDPISGHDNLYWYRRVMGKEIKFLLHFVKESKQDESGMPNNRFLAERTGGTYSTLKVQPAELEDSGVYFCASSHLGLAGGRDSYNEQFFGPGTRLTVL.

The chain has TRBV27 and TRBJ2-1; no definite D call. Trimming stripped 3 bases from V and 5 bases from J, with 11 bases between. Germline V lookup: CDR1 MNHEY, CDR2 SMNVEV (reference sequence). This CDR3 has 14 amino acids. This CDR3 is CASSFWSPDNEQFF. As DNA, the CDR3 is TGTGCCAGCAGTTTCTGGTCTCCGGACAATGAGCAGTTCTTC.

The J gene is TRBJ1-1, the V gene TRBV30; TRBD1 aligns across 8 bases. CDR1 and CDR2 from the germline V gene are GTSNPN and SVGIG (reference sequence). V was pared by 1 base and J by 10 bases, with 14 bases of the junction left unmatched. CDR3 size: 15 residues. The CDR3 here is CAWSARAGGFNRAFF. CDR3 in DNA: TGTGCCTGGAGTGCCCGGGCAGGGGGCTTCAATCGAGCTTTCTTT.

The chain has TRBV21-1 and TRBJ1-6; TRBD1 is the table's D call, not checked against the DNA. TRBV21-1 constitutes a pseudogene. The CDR3 extends over 17 amino acids. The CDR3 DNA follows: TGTGCCAGCAGCCGCGACAGGATCAGGGTTTATAATTCACCCCTCCACTTT. Encoded protein: CASSRDRIRVYNSPLHF.

The chain employs TRBV5-1 and TRBJ2-7; D is uncertain. V was clipped by 2 bases and J by 5 bases, with 5 bases between them. CDR3 length: 11 residues. Germline assignment: CDR1 SGHRS and CDR2 YFSETQ. The CDR3: CASSLANEQYF. CDR3 coding DNA: TGCGCCAGCAGCTTAGCCAACGAGCAGTACTTC.

The CDR3 DNA follows: TGTGCCAGCAGTTCCCGCCGTACCCTGACTGAAGCTTTCTTT. Translated: CASSSRRTLTEAFF. This rearrangement joins TRBV28 to TRBJ1-1; the D is unclear. The germline CDR1 and CDR2 sequences are MDHEN and SYDVKM. The length of the CDR3 is 14 residues. V lost 4 bases and J 5 bases, leaving 14 bases between the germline ends.

This clone has a single count. V gene TRBV2 combines with J gene TRBJ2-1, with 7 bases aligning to TRBD2. The CDR3 is 14 residues long. Germline values: CDR1 SNHLY, CDR2 FYNNEI. V was clipped by 8 bases and J by 3 bases; unmatched bases: 7. CDR3 bases: TGTGCCAGCGTAAGGCTAGCGGTCTACAATGAGCAGTTCTTC. Translation: CASVRLAVYNEQFF.

The genes are TRBV6-5 and TRBJ2-5; D may be TRBD2 (6 bases). Germline assignment: CDR1 MNHEY and CDR2 SVGAGI. The V and J ends lost 0 bases and 5 bases respectively, with 13 bases between them. The CDR3 spans 15 residues. The DNA of the CDR3 is TGTGCCAGCAGTTACTCGTGGGGGGTCAGGGAGACCCAGTACTTC. Protein product: CASSYSWGVRETQYF.

The chain couples TRBV21-1 to TRBJ1-1; the table's D call, TRBD1, was not checked against the DNA. TRBV21-1 is a listed pseudogene. This CDR3 is 15 amino acids long. The CDR3 reads CASSKVTGRNTEAFF. The CDR3 nucleotides are TGTGCCAGCAGCAAAGTCACAGGGAGGAACACTGAAGCTTTCTTT.

CDR3 in amino acids: CASSPTRGYGNTIYF. The CDR3 region has the DNA TGTGCCAGCTCACCAACGCGGGGGTACGGAAACACCATATATTTT. This sequence joins TRBV18 and TRBJ1-3, with TRBD1 as a possible D gene (5 bases). Germline V gene lookup returns CDR1 KGHSH and CDR2 LQKENI. The V and J ends lost 2 bases and 4 bases respectively, with 12 bases between them. The length of the CDR3 is 15 residues.

This chain links TRBV11-1 with TRBJ1-2; perhaps TRBD1 as D (5 bases). The V end was cut by 5 bases, the J end by 14 bases, with 18 bases between. The V gene's germline CDR1 is SGHAT and CDR2 FQDESV (reference sequence). The CDR3 runs 12 residues. The CDR3 DNA is TGTGCCAGCAGCCCGCTAGGGACTGCACAAACCTTC. This translates into CASSPLGTAQTF.

This chain links TRBV2 with TRBJ2-7; no clear D gene. The germline V gene encodes CDR1 SNHLY and CDR2 FYNNEI. The CDR3 loop spans 11 amino acids. V lost 4 bases, J lost 2 bases, and 3 bases lay in between. The CDR3 sequence is CASSGAYEQYF. DNA of the CDR3: TGTGCCAGCAGTGGGGCCTACGAGCAGTACTTC.

The chain links TRBV11-2 to TRBJ2-1; 10 bases align to TRBD2. The CDR3 is made up of 15 amino acids. With 4 bases clipped from V and 4 bases from J, the junction kept 4 bases outside the gene matches. In germline, CDR1 is SGHAT, CDR2 FQNNGV. In nucleotides, the CDR3 is TGTGCCAGCAGCTCTCTAGCGGGGGCTTACAATGAGCAGTTCTTC. This sequence encodes CASSSLAGAYNEQFF.

V gene TRBV28 combines with J gene TRBJ2-1; D ambiguous. Germline V lookup: CDR1 MDHEN, CDR2 SYDVKM. V was clipped by 6 bases and J by 0 bases, with 12 bases between them. This CDR3 is built from 15 residues. The CDR3 loop is CASSQARLSYNEQFF. The CDR3 coding sequence is TGTGCCAGCAGCCAAGCCCGTCTCTCCTACAATGAGCAGTTCTTC.

The chain recombines TRBV5-1 with TRBJ2-2; D is uncertain. This CDR3 is built from 15 residues. Germline V gives CDR1 SGHRS, CDR2 YFSETQ. The germline V and J ends were trimmed by 0 bases and 7 bases, with 13 bases remaining between them. CDR3 region: CASSLDSGRLGELFF. For the CDR3, the DNA is TGCGCCAGCAGCTTGGACTCGGGCCGACTCGGGGAGCTGTTTTTT.

V usage is TRBV6-5 and J usage is TRBJ1-4, with D tentatively TRBD1 (5 bases). The CDR3 contains 13 residues. V was cut by 2 bases and J by 4 bases, with 5 bases left in between. Germline loops: CDR1 MNHEY, CDR2 SVGAGI. DNA for the CDR3: TGTGCCAGCAGTTACCAGGGTAATGAAAAACTGTTTTTT. Translated, it gives CASSYQGNEKLFF.

This chain connects TRBV2 to TRBJ1-5; D might be TRBD1 (6 bases). This CDR3 is 14 amino acids long. V lost 0 bases to trimming and J lost 8 bases, with 11 bases between them. Germline CDR1 SNHLY, CDR2 FYNNEI. The CDR3 DNA sequence: TGTGCCAGCAGTGAAGCAGTGAGGGGGGAGCCCCAGCATTTT. Translation: CASSEAVRGEPQHF.

The gene calls are TRBV4-2 and TRBJ2-1, with D possibly being TRBD1 (6 bases). The CDR3 is 14 amino acids. Germline V gene sequence: CDR1 LGHNA, CDR2 YNFKEQ. V was cut by 3 bases and J by 9 bases, with 15 bases left in between. CDR3 in amino acids: CASSQRTAVGEQFF. Here the CDR3 DNA reads TGTGCCAGCAGCCAGAGGACAGCCGTTGGTGAGCAGTTCTTC.

CDR3 sequence: CASTLGWGSTYEQYF. DNA for the CDR3: TGTGCCAGCACCCTGGGATGGGGGTCCACCTACGAGCAGTACTTC. This chain links TRBV5-5 with TRBJ2-7, with D perhaps given as TRBD1 or TRBD2 (5 bases each). Looked up from germline, CDR1 is SGHKS and CDR2 is YYEKEE (reference sequence). The length of the CDR3 is 15 residues. Trimming stripped 6 bases from V and 2 bases from J, with 18 bases between.

The chain is built from TRBV6-6 and TRBJ2-1; TRBD2 might be the D (6 bases). The CDR3 is made up of 15 amino acids. Trimming pared 5 bases from V and 8 bases from J, leaving 19 bases between. CDR1 and CDR2 (germline): MNHNY, SVGAGI (reference sequence). The CDR3 DNA is TGTGCCAGCAGTATACTCGGGGGTGCGAGGCATGAGCAGTTCTTC. Translating it yields CASSILGGARHEQFF.

The V and J genes are TRBV4-1 and TRBJ2-1, with TRBD2 identical over 11 bases. The V segment lost 4 bases and the J segment 4 bases; nucleotides outside the gene matches: 3. Germline V CDR1 and CDR2: MGHRA, YSYEKL. The CDR3 runs 15 residues. CDR3 bases: TGCGCCAGCAGCCCGGGACTAGCGGAGTACAATGAGCAGTTCTTC. Amino acid sequence: CASSPGLAEYNEQFF.

The chain employs TRBV11-2 and TRBJ2-4; maybe TRBD2 (5 bases). From germline, CDR1 is SGHAT and CDR2 FQNNGV. Trimming left V 1 base short and J 6 bases short, with 10 bases between. The CDR3 is made up of 14 amino acids. CDR3 coding DNA: TGTGCCAGCAGCTTAGCGGTTAGCGCAAACATTCAGTACTTC. Residues: CASSLAVSANIQYF.

This clone was found a few times. The J gene is TRBJ2-4, the V gene TRBV11-2; no clear D. This CDR3 comprises 14 residues. The germline V gene encodes CDR1 SGHAT and CDR2 FQNNGV. Trimming removed 5 bases at V and 1 base at J, with 9 bases between. The CDR3 protein is CASSPDWAKNIQYF. The CDR3 bases are TGTGCCAGCAGCCCCGACTGGGCCAAAAACATTCAGTACTTC.

V gene TRBV4-2 combines with J gene TRBJ2-2; D not resolved. V lost 2 bases, J lost 0 bases, and 16 bases lay in between. The CDR3 is 18 amino acids. CDR1 is LGHNA and CDR2 is YNFKEQ in the germline V gene. The CDR3 protein is CASSQFEMNWPNTGELFF. CDR3 DNA: TGTGCCAGCAGCCAATTTGAGATGAACTGGCCGAACACCGGGGAGCTGTTTTTT.

This chain connects TRBV27 to TRBJ2-7; TRBD2 aligns across 10 bases. Germline V lookup: CDR1 MNHEY, CDR2 SMNVEV (reference sequence). The CDR3 extends over 15 amino acids. J was trimmed by 3 bases and V by 2 bases; bases with no gene match: 4. The CDR3 here is CASSLRTSGFYEQYF. DNA for the CDR3: TGTGCCAGCAGTTTAAGGACTAGCGGTTTCTACGAGCAGTACTTC.